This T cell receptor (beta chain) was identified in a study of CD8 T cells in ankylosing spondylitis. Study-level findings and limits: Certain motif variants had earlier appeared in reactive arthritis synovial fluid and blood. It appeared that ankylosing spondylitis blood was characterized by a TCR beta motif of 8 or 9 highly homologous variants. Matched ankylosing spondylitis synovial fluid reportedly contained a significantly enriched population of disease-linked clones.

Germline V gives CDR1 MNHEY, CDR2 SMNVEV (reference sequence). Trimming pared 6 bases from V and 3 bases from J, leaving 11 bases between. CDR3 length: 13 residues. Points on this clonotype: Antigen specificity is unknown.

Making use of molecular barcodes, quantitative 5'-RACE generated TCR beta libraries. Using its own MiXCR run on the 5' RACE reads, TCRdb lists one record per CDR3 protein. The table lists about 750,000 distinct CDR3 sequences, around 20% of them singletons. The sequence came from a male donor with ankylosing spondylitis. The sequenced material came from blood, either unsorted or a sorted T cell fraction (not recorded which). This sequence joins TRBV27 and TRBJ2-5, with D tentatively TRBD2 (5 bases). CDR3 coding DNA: TGTGCCAGCAGGATCAGCGGAGAAGAGACCCAGTACTTC. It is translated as CASRISGEETQYF.